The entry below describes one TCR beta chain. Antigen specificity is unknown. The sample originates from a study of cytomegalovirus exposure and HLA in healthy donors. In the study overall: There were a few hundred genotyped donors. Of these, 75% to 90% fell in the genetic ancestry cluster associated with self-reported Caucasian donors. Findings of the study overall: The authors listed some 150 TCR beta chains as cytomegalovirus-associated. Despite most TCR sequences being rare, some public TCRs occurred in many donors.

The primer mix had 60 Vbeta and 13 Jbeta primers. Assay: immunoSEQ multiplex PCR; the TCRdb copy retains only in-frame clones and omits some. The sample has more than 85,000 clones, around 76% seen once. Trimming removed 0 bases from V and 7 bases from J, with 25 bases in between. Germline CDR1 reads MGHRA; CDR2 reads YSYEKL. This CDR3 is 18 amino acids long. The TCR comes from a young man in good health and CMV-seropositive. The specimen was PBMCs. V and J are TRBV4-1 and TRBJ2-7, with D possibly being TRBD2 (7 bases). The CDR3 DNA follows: TGCGCCAGCAGCCAAGATTTGGTGGGGGGGCTCGATGGAGGGGAGCAGTACTTC. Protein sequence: CASSQDLVGGLDGGEQYF.